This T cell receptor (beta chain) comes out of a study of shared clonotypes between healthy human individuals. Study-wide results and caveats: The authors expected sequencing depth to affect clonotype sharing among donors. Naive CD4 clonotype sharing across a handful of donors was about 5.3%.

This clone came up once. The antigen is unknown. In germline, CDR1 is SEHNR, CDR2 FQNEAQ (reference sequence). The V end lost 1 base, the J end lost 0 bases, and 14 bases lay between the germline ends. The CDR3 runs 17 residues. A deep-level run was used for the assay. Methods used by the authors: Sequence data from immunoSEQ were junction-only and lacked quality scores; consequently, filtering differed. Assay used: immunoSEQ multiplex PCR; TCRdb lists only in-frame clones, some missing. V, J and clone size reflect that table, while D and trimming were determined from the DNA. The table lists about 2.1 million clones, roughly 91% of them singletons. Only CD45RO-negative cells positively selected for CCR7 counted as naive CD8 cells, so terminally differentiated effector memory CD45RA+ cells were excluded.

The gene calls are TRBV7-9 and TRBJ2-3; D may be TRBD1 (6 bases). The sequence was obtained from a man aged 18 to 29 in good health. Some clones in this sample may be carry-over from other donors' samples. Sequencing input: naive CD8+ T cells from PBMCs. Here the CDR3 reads CASSLGGRATSTDTQYF. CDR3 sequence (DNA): TGTGCCAGCAGCTTAGGGGGGCGGGCAACTAGCACAGATACGCAGTATTTT.